This TCR beta chain came from a study of blood T cell repertoires in COVID-19. As for the study in general: PBMCs, B-cell-depleted T cells, or T cells provided the cDNA or gDNA that made up the material.

As originally analysed: Estimates of nucleated cell counts were drawn from the amplification of reference gene primers. This table comes from immunoSEQ multiplex PCR, and its TCRdb copy is limited to in-frame clones, with some not included. V and J calls and clone size are given by that table; D and trimming were obtained from the DNA. The repertoire holds 250,000 to 300,000 clones, about 88% seen once, with under 8% in the top ten. The CDR3 is 12 residues long. The germline gives CDR1 SGHVS, CDR2 FQNEAQ. V was shortened by 4 bases and J by 2 bases, with 5 bases between the two germline ends. Those enrolled, adults aged about 18 to 89 years, came from some 23 US areas. The study recruited exposed participants who had met a COVID-19 case within 2 weeks before entry.

The TCR was taken from a woman in her fifties or sixties who had been exposed to COVID-19. The material sequenced was PBMCs or T cells enriched from blood (not recorded which). This chain uses TRBV7-8 with TRBJ2-5; no reliable D call. The CDR3 DNA is TGTGCCAGCAGCTCCCTACAAGAGACCCAGTACTTC. As protein: CASSSLQETQYF.